A selection of T cell receptor beta chains follows, all from one sample in a study of OX40 agonist ivuxolimab in advanced cancers. Assay used: immunoSEQ multiplex PCR; TCRdb lists only in-frame clones, some missing. In the table there are under 90,000 clones, approximately 94% of which are singletons. Specimen: CD4+ or CD8+ T cells sorted from blood, collected in a trial of the OX40 agonist ivuxolimab. Source of these receptors: an adult with an advanced solid tumor such as melanoma, head and neck, liver or kidney cancer. Both conserved end residues are part of each CDR3. Each record gives: CDR3 DNA, CDR3 protein, CDR3 length, clone size, J gene, V gene, D gene. A D gene is named only where the DNA matches it firmly. Rows give clone size only sometimes, using once, few, many, or a class for an expanded clone.

DNA: TGTGCCAGCAGCCTTAGCGGGGGGGCCCTCAATGAGCAGTTCTTC
CDR3: CASSLSGGALNEQFF
length: 15
size: NA
J: TRBJ2-1
V: TRBV9
D: TRBD2

DNA: TGTGCCACCAGCAGAGATCGGGTCCGCGGGAGCGACGGGGCCAACGTCCTGACTTTC
CDR3: CATSRDRVRGSDGANVLTF
length: 19
size: NA
J: TRBJ2-6
V: TRBV15
D: TRBD2

DNA: TGTGCCAGCAGCCCAGTAGGGGAGGAGAACATTCAGTACTTC
CDR3: CASSPVGEENIQYF
length: 14
size: NA
J: TRBJ2-4
V: TRBV7-9
D: NA

DNA: TGTGCCAGCACCACTGCGGGGGGAATAGGGCGCTACGAGCAGTACTTC
CDR3: CASTTAGGIGRYEQYF
length: 16
size: NA
J: TRBJ2-7
V: TRBV7-2
D: TRBD2

DNA: TGTGCCAGCAGCCAGACAGGGGCATACACTGAAGCTTTCTTT
CDR3: CASSQTGAYTEAFF
length: 14
size: NA
J: TRBJ1-1
V: TRBV7-9
D: TRBD1

DNA: TGTGCCAGCAGCCCTGGCTACGAGCAGTACTTC
CDR3: CASSPGYEQYF
length: 11
size: NA
J: TRBJ2-7
V: TRBV9
D: NA

DNA: TGTGCCAGCAGCTTACACCTAGCGGGGATCGGCAATGAGCAGTTCTTC
CDR3: CASSLHLAGIGNEQFF
length: 16
size: NA
J: TRBJ2-1
V: TRBV5-8
D: TRBD2

DNA: TGTGCCAGCAGCCCGTACAGGGCAAACACTGAAGCTTTCTTT
CDR3: CASSPYRANTEAFF
length: 14
size: NA
J: TRBJ1-1
V: TRBV5-5
D: NA

DNA: TGTGCCAGCAGCATTAATAGCAATCAGCCCCAGCATTTT
CDR3: CASSINSNQPQHF
length: 13
size: NA
J: TRBJ1-5
V: TRBV27
D: NA

DNA: TGTGCCAGCAGTTATGGGGCAACTAGCACAGATACGCAGTATTTT
CDR3: CASSYGATSTDTQYF
length: 15
size: few
J: TRBJ2-3
V: TRBV6-6
D: NA

DNA: TGCGCCAGCAGCCAAGTGGCCAGGACTTCCGAGCAGTTCTTC
CDR3: CASSQVARTSEQFF
length: 14
size: NA
J: TRBJ2-1
V: TRBV4-1
D: NA

DNA: TGTGCCAGTAGTATAGGAAGCCCCGGGACAAAGAATGAGCAGTTCTTC
CDR3: CASSIGSPGTKNEQFF
length: 16
size: NA
J: TRBJ2-1
V: TRBV19
D: NA

DNA: TGTGCCAGCAGCTTCGGAGGCGCTAACTACGAGCAGTACTTC
CDR3: CASSFGGANYEQYF
length: 14
size: NA
J: TRBJ2-7
V: TRBV7-9
D: NA

DNA: TGTGCCAGCAGTTCCAGTCCAGGGTATGGCTACACCTTC
CDR3: CASSSSPGYGYTF
length: 13
size: NA
J: TRBJ1-2
V: TRBV6-5
D: NA

DNA: TGTGCCAGCAGCGGAAGGGACAGGGCTTCCGATACGCAGTATTTT
CDR3: CASSGRDRASDTQYF
length: 15
size: once
J: TRBJ2-3
V: TRBV7-8
D: TRBD1

DNA: TGTGCCAGTAGTCTGAGGACAGACGGCATCGAGCAGTACTTC
CDR3: CASSLRTDGIEQYF
length: 14
size: NA
J: TRBJ2-7
V: TRBV19
D: NA